A selection of T cell receptor beta chains follows, all from one sample in a study of shared clonotypes between healthy human individuals. The repertoire was sequenced with immunoSEQ multiplex PCR; TCRdb's copy has only in-frame clones and lacks some. The profile shows about 2.4 million clones, 80% to 95% of them singletons. Sequenced: naive CD4+ T cells from PBMCs. Every receptor here comes from a man aged 18 to 29 in good health. Some clones in this sample may be carry-over from other donors' samples. The CDR3 runs from the conserved cysteine through the conserved F or W. D genes are given only for firm matches.

j_gene,d_gene,v_gene,CDR3aa
TRBJ2-1,TRBD1,TRBV25-1,CASSGQGYYNEQFF
TRBJ2-7,TRBD1,TRBV19,CASSTDRRSYEQYF
TRBJ1-2,NA,TRBV25-1,CASSPSGFYGYTF
TRBJ1-4,TRBD1,TRBV5-1,CASSLFRARGEKLFF
TRBJ1-2,TRBD1,TRBV18,CASSQGTGNYGYTF
TRBJ2-2,NA,TRBV7-9,CASSFLRITGELFF
TRBJ2-7,NA,TRBV10-3,CAITPDTRTYEQYF
NA,NA,TRBV2,CASSERSQVFDEQYF
TRBJ1-2,NA,TRBV28,CASSLSPQRDYGYTF
TRBJ2-2,TRBD2,TRBV18,CASSLNRLAGWTGELFF
TRBJ2-1,TRBD2,TRBV5-1,CASSTLAGSRHEQFF
TRBJ2-1,NA,TRBV19,CASTKHRQSSSYNEQFF
TRBJ1-1,NA,TRBV2,CATRPSMGTEAFF
TRBJ2-1,TRBD2,TRBV19,CASTKTPSGSYSYNEQFF
TRBJ2-5,NA,TRBV7-8,CASSSPRRREETQYF
TRBJ1-5,TRBD1,TRBV6-1,CASSEPLLQRQGGTWPQHF
TRBJ2-3,NA,TRBV7-3,CASSFGTADTQYF
TRBJ2-5,NA,TRBV5-1,CASSLDPRTGIETQYF
TRBJ1-3,NA,TRBV6-5,CASSSPTGGSGNTIYF
TRBJ2-3,NA,TRBV20-1,CSASDTDTQYF
TRBJ1-1,TRBD1,TRBV7-6,CASSSTGGRTEAFF
TRBJ2-7,NA,TRBV6-5,CASSYGPDYEQYF
TRBJ2-1,NA,TRBV10-3,CAISDPARAFYNEQFF
TRBJ2-4,NA,TRBV28,CASSSPQGPKNIQYF
TRBJ1-5,NA,TRBV28,CASTQPDQPQHF
TRBJ2-3,NA,TRBV19,CASSMPGLGTDTQYF
TRBJ1-6,NA,TRBV30,CAWCVGWNSPLHF
TRBJ2-7,NA,TRBV5-1,CASSLGREQYF
TRBJ2-5,TRBD2,TRBV28,CASSMGRAQETQYF
TRBJ1-3,NA,TRBV6-5,CASSRTASSGNTIYF
TRBJ2-7,NA,TRBV5-8,CASSFLGMTYEQYF
TRBJ1-3,NA,TRBV5-1,CASRVNTGINTIYF
TRBJ2-2,NA,TRBV19,CASNPSRLSHNTGELFF
TRBJ2-1,NA,TRBV27,CASSLRPDREQFF
TRBJ1-3,NA,TRBV28,CASSPSGGNTIYF
TRBJ1-5,NA,TRBV7-9,CASSTGDQPQHF
TRBJ2-7,NA,TRBV5-1,CASSLLRGGEQYF
TRBJ2-3,TRBD2,TRBV11-1,CASSTRLAGGPGTQYF